Following are 5 T cell receptor beta chains from one sample sequenced in a study of T-cell reconstitution after alpha-beta-depleted transplantation in children. Researchers prepared the TCRbeta library using unique molecular identifiers, the study reports. TCRdb itself ran the PCR reads through MiXCR, one entry per CDR3 protein. The sample has 200,000 or so distinct CDR3 sequences; 6.3% are singletons. The material sequenced was PBMCs, taken before TCRalphabeta/CD19-depleted stem cell transplant. The source is a girl less than two years old with combined immunodeficiency, due to receive a stem cell transplant.

This clonotype was seen many times. The chain uses TRBV5-5 and TRBJ1-1; D unclear. The CDR3 spans 12 residues. CDR1 is SGHKS and CDR2 is YYEKEE in the germline V gene (reference sequence). Trimming took off 4 bases at V and 6 bases at J, with 10 bases between the two ends. The CDR3, as DNA: TGTGCCAGCAGCCCGAGTTCTCCTGAAGCTTTCTTT. Residues: CASSPSSPEAFF.

A word on this clonotype: This may arise from a read error, as a much more abundant clone is one base away. As DNA, the CDR3 is TGTGCCTGCAGGACTAGCGGGGTCTCCTACAATGAGCAGTTCTTC. Amino acid sequence: CACRTSGVSYNEQFF. The rearrangement links TRBV27 to TRBJ2-1; TRBD2 matches 12 bases. This CDR3 is 15 amino acids long. Looked up from germline, CDR1 is MNHEY and CDR2 is SMNVEV (reference sequence).

The table lists this clonotype with many counts. The CDR3 spells CASSQIAGLFYEQYF. The CDR3, as DNA: TGTGCCAGCAGCCAGATAGCGGGACTATTCTACGAGCAGTACTTC. The V and J genes are TRBV4-2 and TRBJ2-7; 8 bases agree with TRBD2. The V segment lost 3 bases and the J segment 3 bases; nucleotides outside the gene matches: 7. CDR1 and CDR2 (germline): LGHNA, YNFKEQ. This CDR3 region has 15 residues.

This clonotype showed up many times. The rearrangement links TRBV7-3 to TRBJ2-3, with D perhaps TRBD2 (5 bases). Germline V gene lookup returns CDR1 SGHTA and CDR2 FQGTGA. This CDR3 region has 15 residues. V was trimmed by 2 bases and J by 1 base, leaving 10 bases between them. The CDR3 DNA sequence: TGTGCCAGCAGCTTAGTCGCGGGTGGCACAGATACGCAGTATTTT. This gives the protein CASSLVAGGTDTQYF.

This clonotype has at least ten counts. The chain joins TRBV13 to TRBJ2-1; no reliable D call. The CDR3 is made up of 15 amino acids. Germline CDR1 and CDR2: PRHDT and FYEKMQ (reference sequence). V lost 4 bases and J 9 bases, leaving 19 bases between the germline ends. DNA for the CDR3: TGTGCCAGCAGCTCCCCGGAGCAGGTAGTCGGTGAGCAGTTCTTC. Amino acid sequence: CASSSPEQVVGEQFF.